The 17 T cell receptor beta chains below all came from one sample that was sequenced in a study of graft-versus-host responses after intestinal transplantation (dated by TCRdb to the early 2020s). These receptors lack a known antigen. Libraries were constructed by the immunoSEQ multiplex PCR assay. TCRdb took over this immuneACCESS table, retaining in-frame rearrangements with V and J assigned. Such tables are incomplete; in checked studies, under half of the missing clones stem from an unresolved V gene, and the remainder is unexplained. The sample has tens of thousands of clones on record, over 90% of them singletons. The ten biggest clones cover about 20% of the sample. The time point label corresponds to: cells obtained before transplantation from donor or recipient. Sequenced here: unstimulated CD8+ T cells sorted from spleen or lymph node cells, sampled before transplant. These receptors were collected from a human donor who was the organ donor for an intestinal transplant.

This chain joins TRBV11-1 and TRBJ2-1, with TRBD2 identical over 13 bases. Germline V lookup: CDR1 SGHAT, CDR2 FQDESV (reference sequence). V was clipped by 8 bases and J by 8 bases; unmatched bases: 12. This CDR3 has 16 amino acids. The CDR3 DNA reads TGTGCCAGCGGCTCAAGGGGACTAGCGGGATCACATGAGCAGTTCTTC. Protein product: CASGSRGLAGSHEQFF.

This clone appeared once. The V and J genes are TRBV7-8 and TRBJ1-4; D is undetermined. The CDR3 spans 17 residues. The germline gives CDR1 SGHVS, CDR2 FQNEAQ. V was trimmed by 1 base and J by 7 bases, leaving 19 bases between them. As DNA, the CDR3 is TGTGCCAGCAGCTTAGGAAGCCCCTGGAAGGGAACTGAAAAACTGTTTTTT. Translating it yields CASSLGSPWKGTEKLFF.

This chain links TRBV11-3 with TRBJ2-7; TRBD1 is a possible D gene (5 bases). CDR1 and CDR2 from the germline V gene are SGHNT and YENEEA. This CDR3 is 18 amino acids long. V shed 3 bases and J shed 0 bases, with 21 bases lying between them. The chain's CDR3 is CASSFGARHLRSSYEQYF. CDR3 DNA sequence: TGTGCCAGCAGCTTTGGGGCGCGCCATTTACGAAGCTCCTACGAGCAGTACTTC.

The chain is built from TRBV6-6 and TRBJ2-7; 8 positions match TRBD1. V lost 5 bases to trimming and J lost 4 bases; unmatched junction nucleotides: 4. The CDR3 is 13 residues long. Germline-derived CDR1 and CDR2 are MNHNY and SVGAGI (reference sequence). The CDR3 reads CASSMDRAYEQYF. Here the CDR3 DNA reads TGTGCCAGCAGTATGGACAGGGCTTACGAGCAGTACTTC.

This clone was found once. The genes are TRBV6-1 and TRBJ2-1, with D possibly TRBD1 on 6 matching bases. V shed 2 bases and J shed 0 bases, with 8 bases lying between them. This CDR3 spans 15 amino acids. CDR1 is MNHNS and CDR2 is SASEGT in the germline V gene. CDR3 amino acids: CASSELGASYNEQFF. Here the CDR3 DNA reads TGTGCCAGCAGTGAACTGGGGGCCTCCTACAATGAGCAGTTCTTC.

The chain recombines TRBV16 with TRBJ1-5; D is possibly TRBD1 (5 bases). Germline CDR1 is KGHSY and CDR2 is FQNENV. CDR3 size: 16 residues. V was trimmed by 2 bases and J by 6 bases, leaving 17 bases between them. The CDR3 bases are TGTGCCAGCAGCCAAGGTTGGGGGGGAGGCAGTCAGCCCCAGCATTTT. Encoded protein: CASSQGWGGGSQPQHF.

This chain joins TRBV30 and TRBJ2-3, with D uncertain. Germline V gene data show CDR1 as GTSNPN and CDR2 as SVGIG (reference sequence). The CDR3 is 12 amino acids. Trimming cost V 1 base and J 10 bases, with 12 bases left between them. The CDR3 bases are TGTGCCTGGAGTGCGGCCGGCCAAGCGCAGTATTTT. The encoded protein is CAWSAAGQAQYF.

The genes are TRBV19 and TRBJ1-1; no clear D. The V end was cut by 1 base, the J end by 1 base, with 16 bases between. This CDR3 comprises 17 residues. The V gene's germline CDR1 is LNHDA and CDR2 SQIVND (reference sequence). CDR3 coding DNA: TGTGCCAGTAGTATAGCCGGAAGGAGGGCAAAGAACACTGAAGCTTTCTTT. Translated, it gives CASSIAGRRAKNTEAFF.

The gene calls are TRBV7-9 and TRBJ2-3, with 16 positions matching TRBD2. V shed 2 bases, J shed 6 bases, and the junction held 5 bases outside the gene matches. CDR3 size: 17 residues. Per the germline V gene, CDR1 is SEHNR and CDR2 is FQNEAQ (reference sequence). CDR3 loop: CASSLTGLAGGPDTQYF. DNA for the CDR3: TGTGCCAGCAGCTTAACGGGACTAGCGGGAGGGCCCGATACGCAGTATTTT.

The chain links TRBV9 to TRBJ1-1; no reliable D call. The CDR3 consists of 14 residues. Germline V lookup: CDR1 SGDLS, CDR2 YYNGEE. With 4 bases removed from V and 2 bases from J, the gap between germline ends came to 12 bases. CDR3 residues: CASSPKTRNTEAFF. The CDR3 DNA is TGTGCCAGCAGCCCAAAGACCAGAAACACTGAAGCTTTCTTT.

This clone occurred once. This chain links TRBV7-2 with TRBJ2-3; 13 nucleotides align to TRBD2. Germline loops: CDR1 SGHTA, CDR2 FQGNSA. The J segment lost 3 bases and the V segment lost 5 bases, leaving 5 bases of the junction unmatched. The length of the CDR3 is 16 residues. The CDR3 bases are TGTGCCAGCAGCCTACTAGCGGGAGGGCCGACAGATACGCAGTATTTT. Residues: CASSLLAGGPTDTQYF.

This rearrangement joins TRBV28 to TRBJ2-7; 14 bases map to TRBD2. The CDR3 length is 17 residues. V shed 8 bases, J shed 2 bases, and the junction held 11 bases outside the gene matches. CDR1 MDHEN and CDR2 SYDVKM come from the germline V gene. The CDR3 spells CASAGDRGLAGAYEQYF. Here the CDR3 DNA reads TGTGCCAGCGCTGGGGACAGGGGACTAGCGGGAGCCTACGAGCAGTACTTC.

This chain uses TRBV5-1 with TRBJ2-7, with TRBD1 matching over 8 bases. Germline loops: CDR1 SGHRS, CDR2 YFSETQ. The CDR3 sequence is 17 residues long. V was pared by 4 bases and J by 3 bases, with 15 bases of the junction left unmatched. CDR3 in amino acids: CASSPLTSPGGGYEQYF. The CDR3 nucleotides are TGCGCCAGCAGCCCCTTAACCTCCCCAGGGGGCGGCTACGAGCAGTACTTC.

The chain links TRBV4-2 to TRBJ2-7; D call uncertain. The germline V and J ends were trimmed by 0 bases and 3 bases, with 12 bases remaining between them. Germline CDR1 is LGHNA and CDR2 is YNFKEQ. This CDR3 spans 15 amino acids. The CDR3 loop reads CASSQELSLFYEQYF. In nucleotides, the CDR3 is TGTGCCAGCAGCCAAGAATTGTCCCTCTTCTACGAGCAGTACTTC.

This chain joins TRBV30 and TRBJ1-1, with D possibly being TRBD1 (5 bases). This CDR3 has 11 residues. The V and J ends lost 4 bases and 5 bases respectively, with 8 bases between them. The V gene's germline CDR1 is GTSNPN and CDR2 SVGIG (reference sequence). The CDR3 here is CAWTGETEAFF. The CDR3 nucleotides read TGTGCCTGGACGGGGGAAACTGAAGCTTTCTTT.

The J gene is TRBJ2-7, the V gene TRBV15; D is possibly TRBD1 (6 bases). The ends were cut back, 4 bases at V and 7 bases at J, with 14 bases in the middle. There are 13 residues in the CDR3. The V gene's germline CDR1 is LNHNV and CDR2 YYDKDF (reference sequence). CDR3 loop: CATSTYRAEEQYF. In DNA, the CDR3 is TGTGCCACCAGCACCTACAGGGCAGAAGAGCAGTACTTC.

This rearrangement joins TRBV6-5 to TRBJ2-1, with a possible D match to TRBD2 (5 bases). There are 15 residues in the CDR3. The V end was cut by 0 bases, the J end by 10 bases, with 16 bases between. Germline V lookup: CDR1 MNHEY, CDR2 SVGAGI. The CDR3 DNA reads TGTGCCAGCAGTTACTCGATTTATCCCCCGGGGGAGCAGTTCTTC. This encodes CASSYSIYPPGEQFF.